Included here is one TCR beta chain sequence, with context. Antigen unknown. RNA transcripts yielded amplified TCR beta CDR3 regions. The study used the HTBI primer set for a first-round RT-PCR of the TCR CDR3. One entry per CDR3 protein, called by TCRdb with MiXCR from the multiplex PCR reads. The sample records 600,000 to 850,000 distinct CDR3 sequences, 15% to 20% being singletons. The sample belongs to a study of T cells in Graves' hyperthyroidism and ophthalmopathy. Study conclusions and caveats: Most expanded thyroid clonotypes above 0.001 also appeared in blood.

This CDR3 spans 12 amino acids. The junction had 8 bases not matched to a gene; V was cut back by 6 bases and J by 10 bases. Not enrolled were patients with uncontrolled infection, other autoimmune disease, pregnancy or lactation. The chain carries TRBV12-3 or TRBV12-4 and TRBJ1-1, with 7 bases fitting TRBD1. This TCR was sampled from a woman between 45 and 65 years old with Graves' hyperthyroidism that later progressed to Graves' ophthalmopathy. Input material: blood. DNA of the CDR3: TGTGCCAGCAGCCCCAGGGGGTTAGGAGCTTTCTTT. Protein sequence: CASSPRGLGAFF.